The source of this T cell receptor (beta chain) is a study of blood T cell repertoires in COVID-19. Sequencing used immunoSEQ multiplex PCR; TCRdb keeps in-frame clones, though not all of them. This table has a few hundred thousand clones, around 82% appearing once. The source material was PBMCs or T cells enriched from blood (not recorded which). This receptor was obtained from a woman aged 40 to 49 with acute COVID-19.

The CDR3 sequence is CASTTDRGNTEAFF. CDR3 DNA sequence: TGTGCCAGCACTACCGACAGGGGAAACACTGAAGCTTTCTTT. V gene TRBV6-5 combines with J gene TRBJ1-1; 8 bases are a match to TRBD1. Germline V gene sequence: CDR1 MNHEY, CDR2 SVGAGI. V was pared by 7 bases and J by 2 bases, with 6 bases of the junction left unmatched. CDR3 length: 14 residues.